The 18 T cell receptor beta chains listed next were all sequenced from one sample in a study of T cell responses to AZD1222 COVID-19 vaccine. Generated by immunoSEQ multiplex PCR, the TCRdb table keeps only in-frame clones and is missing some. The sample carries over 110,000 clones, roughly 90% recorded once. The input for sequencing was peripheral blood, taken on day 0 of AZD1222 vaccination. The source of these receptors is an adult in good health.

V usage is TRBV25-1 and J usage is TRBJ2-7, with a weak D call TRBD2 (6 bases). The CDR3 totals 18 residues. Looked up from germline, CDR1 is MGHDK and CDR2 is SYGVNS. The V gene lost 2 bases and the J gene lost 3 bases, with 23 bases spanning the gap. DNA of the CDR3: TGTGCCAGCAGTGAACCCCCTGGGAGGACCGAGTTAGGCTACGAGCAGTACTTC. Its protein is CASSEPPGRTELGYEQYF.

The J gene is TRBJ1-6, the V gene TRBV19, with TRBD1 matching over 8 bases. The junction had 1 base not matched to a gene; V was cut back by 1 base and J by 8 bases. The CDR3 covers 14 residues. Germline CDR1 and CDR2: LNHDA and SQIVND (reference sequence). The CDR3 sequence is CASSIAGGYSPLHF. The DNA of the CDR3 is TGTGCCAGTAGTATAGCAGGGGGCTATTCACCCCTCCACTTT.

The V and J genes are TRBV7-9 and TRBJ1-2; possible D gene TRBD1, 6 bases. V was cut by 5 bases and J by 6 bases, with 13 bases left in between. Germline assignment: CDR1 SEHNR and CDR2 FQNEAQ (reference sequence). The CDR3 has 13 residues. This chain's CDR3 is CASSQAGHDGYTF. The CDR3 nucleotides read TGTGCCAGCAGCCAAGCGGGACATGATGGCTACACCTTC.

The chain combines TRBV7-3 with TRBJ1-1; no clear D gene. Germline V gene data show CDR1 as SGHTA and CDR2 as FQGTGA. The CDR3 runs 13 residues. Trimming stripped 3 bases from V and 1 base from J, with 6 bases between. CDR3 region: CASSLAGNTEAFF. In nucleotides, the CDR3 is TGTGCCAGCAGCTTGGCGGGGAACACTGAAGCTTTCTTT.

The CDR3, as DNA: TGTGCCAGCAGCTTTCTAGCGGGAGGGGGGGAGCAGTTCTTC. It translates to CASSFLAGGGEQFF. The rearrangement joins TRBV7-9 to TRBJ2-1, with 12 bases that match TRBD2. CDR1 is SEHNR and CDR2 is FQNEAQ in the germline V gene (reference sequence). This CDR3 contains 14 residues. J gave up 10 bases and V 3 bases, and 4 bases lay outside the gene matches. Full variable domain (missing parts from reference TRBV7-9 and TRBJ2-1): DTGVSQNPRHKITKRGQNVTFRCDPISEHNRLYWYRQTLGQGPEFLTYFQNEAQLEKSRLLSDRFSAERPKGSFSTLEIQRTEQGDSAMYLCASSFLAGGGEQFFGPGTRLTVL.

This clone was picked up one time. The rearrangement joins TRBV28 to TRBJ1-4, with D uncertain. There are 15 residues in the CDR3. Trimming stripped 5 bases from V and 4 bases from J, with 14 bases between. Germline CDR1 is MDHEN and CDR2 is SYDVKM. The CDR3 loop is CASSRFRIGNEKLFF. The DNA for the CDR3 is TGTGCCAGCAGTCGCTTTCGCATTGGTAATGAAAAACTGTTTTTT.

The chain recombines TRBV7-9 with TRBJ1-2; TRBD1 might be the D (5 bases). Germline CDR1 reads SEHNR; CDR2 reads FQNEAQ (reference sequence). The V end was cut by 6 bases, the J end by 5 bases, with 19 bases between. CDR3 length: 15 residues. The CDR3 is CASRGDFGEWYGYTF. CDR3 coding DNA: TGTGCCAGCAGGGGGGATTTTGGGGAGTGGTATGGCTACACCTTC.

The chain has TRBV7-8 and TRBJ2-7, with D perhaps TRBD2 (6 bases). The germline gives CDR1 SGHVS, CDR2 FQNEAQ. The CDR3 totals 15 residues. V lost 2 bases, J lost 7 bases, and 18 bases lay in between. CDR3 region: CASSLFPDGRGEQYF. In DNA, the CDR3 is TGTGCCAGCAGCTTATTTCCGGACGGGAGAGGGGAGCAGTACTTC.

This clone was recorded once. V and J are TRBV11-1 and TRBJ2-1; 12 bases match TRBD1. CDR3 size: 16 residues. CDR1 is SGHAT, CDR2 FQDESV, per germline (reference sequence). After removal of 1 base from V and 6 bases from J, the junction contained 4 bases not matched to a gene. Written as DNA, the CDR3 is TGTGCCAGCAGCTTAGAGGGGACAGGGGGCCTCAATGAGCAGTTCTTC. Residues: CASSLEGTGGLNEQFF.

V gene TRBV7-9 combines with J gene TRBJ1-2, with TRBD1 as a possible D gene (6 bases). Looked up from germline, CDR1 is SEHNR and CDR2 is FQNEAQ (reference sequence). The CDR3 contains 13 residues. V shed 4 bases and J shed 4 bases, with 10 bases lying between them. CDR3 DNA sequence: TGTGCCAGCAGCTCCGCGGACAGCTATGGCTACACCTTC. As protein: CASSSADSYGYTF.

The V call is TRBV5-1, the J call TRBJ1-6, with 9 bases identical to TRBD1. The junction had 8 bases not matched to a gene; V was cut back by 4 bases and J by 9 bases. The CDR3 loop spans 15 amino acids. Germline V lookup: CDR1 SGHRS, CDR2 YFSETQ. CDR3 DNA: TGCGCCAGCAGCAAAGCCGGGACAGGGAGTTCACCCCTCCACTTT. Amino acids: CASSKAGTGSSPLHF.

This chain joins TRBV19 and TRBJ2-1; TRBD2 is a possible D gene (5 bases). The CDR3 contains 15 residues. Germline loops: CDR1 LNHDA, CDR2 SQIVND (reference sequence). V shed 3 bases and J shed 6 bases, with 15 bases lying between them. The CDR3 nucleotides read TGTGCCAGTAGTATCTGGGGAGCTGGGCGCAATGAGCAGTTCTTC. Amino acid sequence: CASSIWGAGRNEQFF.

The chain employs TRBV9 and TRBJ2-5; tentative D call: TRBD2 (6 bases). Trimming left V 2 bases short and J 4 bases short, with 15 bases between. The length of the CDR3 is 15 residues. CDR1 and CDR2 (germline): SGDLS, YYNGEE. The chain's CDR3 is CASSVALGGGETQYF. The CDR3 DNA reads TGTGCCAGCAGCGTCGCCCTTGGGGGAGGAGAGACCCAGTACTTC.

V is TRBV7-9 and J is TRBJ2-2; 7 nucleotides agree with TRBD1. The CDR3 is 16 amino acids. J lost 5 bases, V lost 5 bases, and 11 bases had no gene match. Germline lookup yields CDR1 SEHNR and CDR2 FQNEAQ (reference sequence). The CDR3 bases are TGTGCCAGCAGCCCTCGACAGGGACCGGGGACCGGGGAGCTGTTTTTT. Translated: CASSPRQGPGTGELFF. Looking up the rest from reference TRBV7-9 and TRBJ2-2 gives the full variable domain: DTGVSQNPRHKITKRGQNVTFRCDPISEHNRLYWYRQTLGQGPEFLTYFQNEAQLEKSRLLSDRFSAERPKGSFSTLEIQRTEQGDSAMYLCASSPRQGPGTGELFFGEGSRLTVL.

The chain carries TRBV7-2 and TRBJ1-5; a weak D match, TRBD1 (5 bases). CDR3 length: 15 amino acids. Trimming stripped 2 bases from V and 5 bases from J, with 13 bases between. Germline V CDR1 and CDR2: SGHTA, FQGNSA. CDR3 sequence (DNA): TGTGCCAGCAGCTTACGGCAGGGAGTGGATCAGCCCCAGCATTTT. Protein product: CASSLRQGVDQPQHF.

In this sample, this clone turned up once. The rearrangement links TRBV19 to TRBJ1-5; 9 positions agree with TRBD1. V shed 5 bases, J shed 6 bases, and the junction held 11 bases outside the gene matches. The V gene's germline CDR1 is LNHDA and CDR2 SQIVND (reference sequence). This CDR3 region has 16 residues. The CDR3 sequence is CASSLRDRVSGQPQHF. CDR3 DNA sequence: TGTGCCAGTAGTCTCCGGGACAGGGTGAGCGGTCAGCCCCAGCATTTT.

CDR3 coding DNA: TGTGCCAGCAGTTCACCGGGGGCGAGTGATCGTGGCTACACCTTC. Its protein is CASSSPGASDRGYTF. The V gene is TRBV27, the J gene TRBJ1-2; TRBD1 is a possible D gene (6 bases). Germline assignment: CDR1 MNHEY and CDR2 SMNVEV (reference sequence). CDR3 length: 15 amino acids. The V gene lost 4 bases and the J gene lost 7 bases, with 19 bases spanning the gap.

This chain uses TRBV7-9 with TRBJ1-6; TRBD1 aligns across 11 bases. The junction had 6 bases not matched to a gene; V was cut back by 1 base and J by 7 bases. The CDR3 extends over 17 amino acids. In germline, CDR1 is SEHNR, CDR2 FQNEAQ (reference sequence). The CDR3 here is CASSLGTGGRGNSPLHF. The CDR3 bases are TGTGCCAGCAGCTTAGGGACAGGGGGCCGCGGGAATTCACCCCTCCACTTT.